This T cell receptor beta chain is from a study of shared clonotypes between healthy human individuals. General observations from the study: Roughly 5% was the fraction of naive CD4 clonotypes found shared across four donors.

Assay: immunoSEQ multiplex PCR; the TCRdb copy retains only in-frame clones and omits some. This sample has 2 million to 2.5 million clones, with more than 90% found just once. The CDR3 runs to 14 residues. In germline, CDR1 is MNHEY, CDR2 SVGAGI. V was cut by 0 bases and J by 5 bases, with 10 bases left in between. With regard to this clone: Its cognate antigen is unknown. This same CDR3 is encoded by further DNA sequences in the sample.

It was into CD45RA+ naive and CD45RA-negative memory subsets that the CD4+ cells were split. The sample taken for sequencing was naive CD4+ T cells sorted from blood. The subset here: CD45RA+ positively selected. The V call is TRBV6-5, the J call TRBJ1-2; maybe TRBD1 (6 bases). The source is a man between 18 and 35 years old in good health. CDR3 sequence (DNA): TGTGCCAGCAGTTACTCCAGGGGCGCGTATGGCTACACCTTC. Its protein product is CASSYSRGAYGYTF.